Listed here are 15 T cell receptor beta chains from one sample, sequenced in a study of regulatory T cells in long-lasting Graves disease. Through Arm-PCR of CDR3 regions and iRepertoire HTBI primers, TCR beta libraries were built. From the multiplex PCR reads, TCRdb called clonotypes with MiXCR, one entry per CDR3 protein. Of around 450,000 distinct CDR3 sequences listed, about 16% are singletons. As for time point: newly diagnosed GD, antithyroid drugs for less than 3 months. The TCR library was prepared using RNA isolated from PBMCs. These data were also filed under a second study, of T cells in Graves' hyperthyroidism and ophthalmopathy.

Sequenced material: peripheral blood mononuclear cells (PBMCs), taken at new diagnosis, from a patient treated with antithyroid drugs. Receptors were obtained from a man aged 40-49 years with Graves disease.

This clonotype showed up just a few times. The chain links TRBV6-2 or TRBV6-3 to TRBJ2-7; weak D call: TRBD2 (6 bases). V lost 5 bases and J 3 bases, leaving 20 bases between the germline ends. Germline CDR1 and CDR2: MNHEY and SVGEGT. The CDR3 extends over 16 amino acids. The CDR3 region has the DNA TGTGCCAGCAGTGAAGGCACCGGGACGGGAGTCTACGAGCAGTACTTC. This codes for CASSEGTGTGVYEQYF.

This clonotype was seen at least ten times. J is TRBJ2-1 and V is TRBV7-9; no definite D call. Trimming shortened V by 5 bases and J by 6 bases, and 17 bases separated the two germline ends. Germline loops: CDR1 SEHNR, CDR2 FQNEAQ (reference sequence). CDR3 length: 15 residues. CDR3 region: CASSIRGTTVNEQFF. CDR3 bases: TGTGCCAGCAGCATACGCGGCACCACCGTCAATGAGCAGTTCTTC.

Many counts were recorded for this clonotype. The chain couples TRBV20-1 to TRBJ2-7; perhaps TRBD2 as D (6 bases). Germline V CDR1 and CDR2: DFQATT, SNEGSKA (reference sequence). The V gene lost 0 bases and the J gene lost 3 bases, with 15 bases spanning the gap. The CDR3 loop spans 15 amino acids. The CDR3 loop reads CSARDRLASYYEQYF. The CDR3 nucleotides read TGCAGTGCTAGAGATCGGCTAGCGAGTTACTACGAGCAGTACTTC.

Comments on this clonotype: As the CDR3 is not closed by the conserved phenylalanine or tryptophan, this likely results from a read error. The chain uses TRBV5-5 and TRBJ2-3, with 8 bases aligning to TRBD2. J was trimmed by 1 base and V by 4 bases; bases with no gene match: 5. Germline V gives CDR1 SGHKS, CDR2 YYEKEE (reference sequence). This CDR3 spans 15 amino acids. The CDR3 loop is CASSPGGHGTDTQYL. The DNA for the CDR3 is TGTGCCAGCAGCCCGGGGGGGCATGGCACAGATACGCAGTATCTT.

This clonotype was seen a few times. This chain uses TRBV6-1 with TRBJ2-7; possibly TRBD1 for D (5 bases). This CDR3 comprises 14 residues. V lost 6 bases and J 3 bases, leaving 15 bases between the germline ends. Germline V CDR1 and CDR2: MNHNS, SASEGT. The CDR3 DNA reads TGTGCCAGCAGACTCCAAATCGACAGCTACGAGCAGTACTTC. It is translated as CASRLQIDSYEQYF.

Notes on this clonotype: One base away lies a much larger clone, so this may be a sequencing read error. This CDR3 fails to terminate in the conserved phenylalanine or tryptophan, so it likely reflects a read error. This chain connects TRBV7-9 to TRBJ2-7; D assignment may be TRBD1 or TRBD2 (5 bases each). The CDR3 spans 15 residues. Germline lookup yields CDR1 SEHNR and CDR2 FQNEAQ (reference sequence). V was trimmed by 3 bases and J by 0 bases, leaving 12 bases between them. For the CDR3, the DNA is TGTGCCAGCAGCTTCTTAGGGACCTGCTCCTACGAGCAGTACTCC. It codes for CASSFLGTCSYEQYS.

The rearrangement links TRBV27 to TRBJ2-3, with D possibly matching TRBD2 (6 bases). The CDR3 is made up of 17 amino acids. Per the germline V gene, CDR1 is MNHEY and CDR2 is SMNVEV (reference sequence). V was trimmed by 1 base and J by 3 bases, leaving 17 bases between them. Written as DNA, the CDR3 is TGTGCCAGCAGTTTATTTGGATCAGGGAGGACGACAGATACGCAGTATTTT. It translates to CASSLFGSGRTTDTQYF.

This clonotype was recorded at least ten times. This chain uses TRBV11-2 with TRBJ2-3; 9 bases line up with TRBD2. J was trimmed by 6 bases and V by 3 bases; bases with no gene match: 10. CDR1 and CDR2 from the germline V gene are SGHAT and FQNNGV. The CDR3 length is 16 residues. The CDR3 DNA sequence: TGTGCCAGCAGCTTGGGTCGGGTAGCGGGAGCCGATACGCAGTATTTT. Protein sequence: CASSLGRVAGADTQYF.

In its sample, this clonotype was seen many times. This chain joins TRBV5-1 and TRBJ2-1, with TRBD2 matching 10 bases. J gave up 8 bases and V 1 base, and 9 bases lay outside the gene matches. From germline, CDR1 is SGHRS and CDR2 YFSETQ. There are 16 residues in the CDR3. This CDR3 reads CASSLISGRANDEQFF. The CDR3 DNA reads TGCGCCAGCAGCTTGATAAGCGGGAGGGCCAACGATGAGCAGTTCTTC.

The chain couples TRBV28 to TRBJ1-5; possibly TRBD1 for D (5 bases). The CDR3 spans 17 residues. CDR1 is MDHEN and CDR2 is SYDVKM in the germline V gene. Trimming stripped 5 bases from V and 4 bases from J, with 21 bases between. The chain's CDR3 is CASSPRSSGKFNQPQHF. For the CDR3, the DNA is TGTGCCAGCAGTCCGCGTTCTTCAGGGAAATTTAATCAGCCCCAGCATTTT.

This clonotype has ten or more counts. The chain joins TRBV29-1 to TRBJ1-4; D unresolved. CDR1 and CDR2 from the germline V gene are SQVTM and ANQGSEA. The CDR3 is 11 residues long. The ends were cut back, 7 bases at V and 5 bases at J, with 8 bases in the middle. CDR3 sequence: CSAQINEKLFF. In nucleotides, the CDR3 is TGCAGCGCCCAGATAAATGAAAAACTGTTTTTT.

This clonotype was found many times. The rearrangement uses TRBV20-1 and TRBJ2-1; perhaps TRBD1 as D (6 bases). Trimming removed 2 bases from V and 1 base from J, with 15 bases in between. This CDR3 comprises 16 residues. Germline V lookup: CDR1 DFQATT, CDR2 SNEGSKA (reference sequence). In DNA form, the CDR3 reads TGCAGTGCTAGATTCAGGGGACGGGGATCCTACAATGAGCAGTTCTTC. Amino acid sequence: CSARFRGRGSYNEQFF.

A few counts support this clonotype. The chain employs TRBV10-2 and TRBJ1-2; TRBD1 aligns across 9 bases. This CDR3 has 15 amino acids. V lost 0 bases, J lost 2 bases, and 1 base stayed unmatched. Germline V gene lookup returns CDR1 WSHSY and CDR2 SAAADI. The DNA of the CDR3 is TGCGCCAGCAGTGAGTCTGGACAGGGGAACTATGGCTACACCTTC. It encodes CASSESGQGNYGYTF.

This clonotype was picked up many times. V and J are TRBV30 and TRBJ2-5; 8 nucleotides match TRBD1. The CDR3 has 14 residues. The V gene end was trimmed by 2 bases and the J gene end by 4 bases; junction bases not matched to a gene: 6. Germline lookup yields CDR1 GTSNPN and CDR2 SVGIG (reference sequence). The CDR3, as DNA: TGTGCCTGGAGTATCCAGGGGGCTAGAGAGACCCAGTACTTC. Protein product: CAWSIQGARETQYF.

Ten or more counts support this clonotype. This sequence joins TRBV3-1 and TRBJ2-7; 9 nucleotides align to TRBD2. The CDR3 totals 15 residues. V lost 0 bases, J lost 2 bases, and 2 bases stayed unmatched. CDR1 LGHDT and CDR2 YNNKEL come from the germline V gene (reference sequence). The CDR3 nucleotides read TGTGCCAGCAGCCAAGAGGGCGGGAGGGCCTACGAGCAGTACTTC. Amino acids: CASSQEGGRAYEQYF.